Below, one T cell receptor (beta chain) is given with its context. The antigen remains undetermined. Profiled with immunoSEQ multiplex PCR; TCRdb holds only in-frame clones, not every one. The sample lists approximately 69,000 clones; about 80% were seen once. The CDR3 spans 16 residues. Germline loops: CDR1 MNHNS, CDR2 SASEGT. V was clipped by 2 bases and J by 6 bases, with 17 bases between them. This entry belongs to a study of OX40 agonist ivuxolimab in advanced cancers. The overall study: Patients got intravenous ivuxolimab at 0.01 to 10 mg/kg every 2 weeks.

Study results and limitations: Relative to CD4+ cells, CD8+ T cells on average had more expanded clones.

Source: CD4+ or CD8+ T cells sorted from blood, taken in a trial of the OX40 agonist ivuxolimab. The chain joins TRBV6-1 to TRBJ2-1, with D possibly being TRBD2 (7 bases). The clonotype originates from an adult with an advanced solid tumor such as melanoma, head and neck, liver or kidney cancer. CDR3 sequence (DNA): TGTGCCAGCAGTGAAAGAGTCGTGGGGGGGCGCAATGAGCAGTTCTTC. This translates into CASSERVVGGRNEQFF.